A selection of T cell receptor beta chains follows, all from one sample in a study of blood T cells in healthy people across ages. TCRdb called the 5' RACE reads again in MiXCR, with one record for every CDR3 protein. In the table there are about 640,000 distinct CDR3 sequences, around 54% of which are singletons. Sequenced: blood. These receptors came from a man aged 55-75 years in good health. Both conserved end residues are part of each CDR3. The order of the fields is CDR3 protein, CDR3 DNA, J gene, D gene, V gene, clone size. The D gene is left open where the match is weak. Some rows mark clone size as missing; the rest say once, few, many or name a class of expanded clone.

CASSSGTGILETQYF | TGCGCCAGCAGCTCCGGGACAGGGATTTTAGAGACCCAGTACTTC | TRBJ2-5 | TRBD1 | TRBV5-1 | few
CASSFAVSSYNSPLHF | TGCGCCAGCAGCTTCGCCGTGTCCTCCTATAATTCACCCCTCCACTTT | TRBJ1-6 | - | TRBV5-1 | -
CASSLGWAGPNYGYTF | TGTGCCAGCAGCTTAGGATGGGCGGGACCGAACTATGGCTACACCTTC | TRBJ1-2 | - | TRBV7-9 | -
CASSGQGSLYEQYF | TGTGCCAGCAGCGGACAGGGGTCCCTCTACGAGCAGTACTTC | TRBJ2-7 | TRBD1 | TRBV9 | -
CSARGSSLVDSPLHF | TGCAGTGCTAGGGGGAGCTCATTGGTTGATTCACCCCTCCACTTT | TRBJ1-6 | - | TRBV20-1 | -
CSGEDRETQYF | TGCAGCGGTGAAGATCGAGAGACCCAGTACTTC | TRBJ2-5 | - | TRBV29-1 | -
CSASKRGGRDEQFF | TGCAGTGCTAGTAAGCGGGGGGGCCGGGATGAGCAGTTCTTC | TRBJ2-1 | TRBD2 | TRBV20-1 | -
CASSLGSADNEKLFF | TGTGCCAGCAGCTTAGGGTCAGCTGATAATGAAAAACTGTTTTTT | TRBJ1-4 | - | TRBV7-9 | -
CASRPGTSGVKETQYF | TGTGCCAGCAGACCCGGGACTAGCGGGGTTAAAGAGACCCAGTACTTC | TRBJ2-5 | TRBD2 | TRBV7-8 | -
CASSSNLGVADQETQYF | TGTGCCAGCAGTTCCAACCTTGGGGTAGCAGACCAAGAGACCCAGTACTTC | TRBJ2-5 | - | TRBV12-3/TRBV12-4 | few
CASSTGTSGGTGTQYF | TGTGCCAGCAGCACCGGGACTAGCGGGGGAACAGGTACGCAGTATTTT | TRBJ2-3 | TRBD2 | TRBV11-2 | -
CASSLGDGYGYTF | TGTGCCAGCAGCTTGGGGGACGGCTATGGCTACACCTTC | TRBJ1-2 | - | TRBV5-5 | once
CASSIVGDEQFF | TGTGCCAGTAGTATAGTGGGGGATGAGCAGTTCTTC | TRBJ2-1 | - | TRBV19 | once
CASSQGVEQYF | TGTGCCAGCAGCCAAGGGGTCGAGCAGTACTTC | TRBJ2-7 | - | TRBV3-1 | -
CASSVGAGPGGEQFF | TGTGCCAGCAGCGTAGGCGCGGGGCCTGGGGGTGAGCAGTTCTTC | TRBJ2-1 | - | TRBV9 | few
CASSFLLGAGETQYF | TGTGCCAGCAGCTTCCTCCTGGGGGCGGGAGAGACCCAGTACTTC | TRBJ2-5 | - | TRBV7-9 | -
CASSPPGRDYNEQYF | TGTGCCAGCTCTCCACCGGGACGGGATTATAATGAGCAGTACTTC | TRBJ2-5 | - | TRBV18 | -
CASTRGGGGATEAFF | TGTGCCAGCACGCGGGGGGGTGGCGGGGCCACTGAAGCTTTCTTT | TRBJ1-1 | - | TRBV7-2 | -
CASSTRTGVTEAFF | TGCGCCAGCAGCACCCGGACAGGGGTCACTGAAGCTTTCTTT | TRBJ1-1 | TRBD1 | TRBV5-1 | -
CAISPGTGLGSPLHF | TGTGCCATCAGCCCTGGGACAGGGCTAGGATCACCCCTCCACTTT | TRBJ1-6 | TRBD1 | TRBV10-3 | -
CASSEGQGAGQPQHF | TGTGCCAGCAGCGAAGGACAGGGGGCAGGTCAGCCCCAGCATTTT | TRBJ1-5 | TRBD1 | TRBV11-2 | -
CASSRDLLIEQYF | TGCGCCAGCAGCCGGGACCTACTCATCGAGCAGTACTTC | TRBJ2-7 | - | TRBV5-1 | -
CASSVERGTDTQYF | TGTGCCAGCAGTGTTGAAAGGGGAACAGATACGCAGTATTTT | TRBJ2-3 | - | TRBV2 | few
CSAPGGYGYTF | TGCAGTGCTCCAGGGGGCTATGGCTACACCTTC | TRBJ1-2 | TRBD1 | TRBV20-1 | -
CASRPEYNAPLHF | TGTGCCAGCAGACCAGAATATAATGCACCCCTCCACTTT | TRBJ1-6 | - | TRBV12-3/TRBV12-4 | -
CSARESGTEQYF | TGCAGTGCTAGAGAATCGGGGACCGAGCAGTACTTC | TRBJ2-7 | - | TRBV20-1 | -
CASSPRGTGVGDNSPLHF | TGTGCCAGCTCACCACGCGGGACAGGGGTTGGGGATAATTCACCCCTCCACTTT | TRBJ1-6 | TRBD1 | TRBV18 | -
CASSLRRPNTGELFF | TGTGCCAGCAGCTTGCGACGCCCCAACACCGGGGAGCTGTTTTTT | TRBJ2-2 | - | TRBV5-5 | -